A selection of T cell receptor beta chains follows, all from one sample in a study of cytomegalovirus exposure and HLA in healthy donors. Profiled with immunoSEQ multiplex PCR; TCRdb holds only in-frame clones, not every one. The sample has 95,000 to 150,000 clones; around 78% are singletons. The sample was PBMCs. The receptor set was obtained from a man aged 45-65 years in good health and CMV-seronegative. Each CDR3 is given with its conserved first and last residue. Each record gives: J gene, V gene, clone size, D gene, CDR3 DNA, CDR3 protein. A D gene is named only where the DNA matches it firmly. Clone size appears in some rows only: once, few, many, or a class for an expanded clone.

>TRBJ1-2|TRBV7-3|few|NA
TGTGCCAGCAGCTACAGTTCCGGGGAGGGCTACACCTTC
CASSYSSGEGYTF
>TRBJ2-5|TRBV7-6|NA|NA
TGTGCCAGCAGCCCTAAGACTTCTAATGTAGAGACCCAGTACTTC
CASSPKTSNVETQYF
>TRBJ1-4|TRBV18|NA|TRBD1
TGTGCCAGCTCCCTGGGGACAGGGGAGAATGAAAAACTGTTTTTT
CASSLGTGENEKLFF
>TRBJ2-2|TRBV7-2|NA|NA
TGTGCCAGCAGCTTAATCGGGGTTGGGAACACCGGGGAGCTGTTTTTT
CASSLIGVGNTGELFF
>TRBJ2-7|TRBV7-2|NA|TRBD2
TGTGCCAGCAGCTTGGGACTAGCCTCCTACGAGCAGTACTTC
CASSLGLASYEQYF
>TRBJ2-1|TRBV7-9|NA|NA
TGTGCCAGCAGGCCCCCAATCGAGGCCGTTCCCTACAATGAGCAGTTCTTC
CASRPPIEAVPYNEQFF
>TRBJ2-3|TRBV6-1|NA|NA
TGTGCCAGCAGTCCCCCCGGGGGACTCCGCGATACGCAGTATTTT
CASSPPGGLRDTQYF
>TRBJ1-2|TRBV9|NA|TRBD1
TGTGCCAGCAGCGTGGACAGGAACTATGGCTACACCTTC
CASSVDRNYGYTF
>TRBJ2-6|TRBV10-1|NA|TRBD2
TGCGCCAGCAGTGAGGGGGGGGAAACTGGGGCCAACGTCCTGACTTTC
CASSEGGETGANVLTF
>TRBJ1-4|TRBV4-1|NA|NA
TGCGCCAGCAGCCAGAGACAAGTCCCAGGCCTGTTTTTT
CASSQRQVPGLFF
>TRBJ2-3|TRBV2|NA|TRBD2
TGTGCCAGCCAGGGACTAAGTGCGGGTACGCAGTATTTT
CASQGLSAGTQYF
>TRBJ2-3|TRBV9|NA|NA
TGTGCCAGCAGCGTAGTGCGGGACCGCACAGATACGCAGTATTTT
CASSVVRDRTDTQYF
>TRBJ2-5|TRBV5-1|NA|TRBD1
TGCGCCAGCAGCCCTGGACAGGGGGGCCGGGAGACCCAGTACTTC
CASSPGQGGRETQYF
>TRBJ2-1|TRBV5-6|NA|NA
TGTGCCAGCAGCCGGAGTGGGAGAAGACTCTACAATGAGCAGTTCTTC
CASSRSGRRLYNEQFF
>TRBJ1-4|TRBV6-5|NA|NA
TGTGCCAGCAGTTCGGGGGGATCTAATGAAAAACTGTTTTTT
CASSSGGSNEKLFF
>TRBJ2-5|TRBV7-7|few|NA
TGTGCCAGCAGCTTAGCCGGCGGGTCCCAAGAGACCCAGTACTTC
CASSLAGGSQETQYF
>TRBJ2-7|TRBV5-1|few|NA
TGCGCCAGCAGCCCGACGGGAGTTTCCTACGAGCAGTACTTC
CASSPTGVSYEQYF
>TRBJ1-5|TRBV15|few|NA
TGTGCCACCAGCACAGTTTTCAATCAGCCCCAGCATTTT
CATSTVFNQPQHF
>TRBJ1-6|TRBV28|NA|TRBD1
TGTGCCAGCAGTCAAGGGGGCAGTAATTCACCCCTCCACTTT
CASSQGGSNSPLHF
>TRBJ1-3|TRBV5-8|NA|NA
TGTGCCAGCAGCCCCATCGGAAACACCATATATTTT
CASSPIGNTIYF
>TRBJ1-3|TRBV4-2|NA|NA
TGTGCCAGCAGCCAAGACAGCGACCTCTCTGGAAACACCATATATTTT
CASSQDSDLSGNTIYF
>TRBJ2-3|TRBV7-2|NA|TRBD2
TGTGCCAGCACCCCACTAGCGGGGTTGGCGGATACGCAGTATTTT
CASTPLAGLADTQYF
>TRBJ1-3|TRBV7-2|few|TRBD1
TGTGCCAGCAGCTTATCGCAGACAGGGTCTAATGGAAACACCATATATTTT
CASSLSQTGSNGNTIYF
>TRBJ1-3|TRBV11-3|NA|NA
TGTGCCAGCAGCCCAAATAGGGGCGACACCATATATTTT
CASSPNRGDTIYF
>TRBJ2-5|TRBV2|NA|TRBD2
TGTGCCAGCCGACTAGCGGGGGAGCCACGGGAGACCCAGTACTTC
CASRLAGEPRETQYF
>TRBJ1-2|TRBV7-8|NA|NA
TGTGCCAGCAGCTTAAGGACTAGAGGGACGGCTGGCTACACCTTC
CASSLRTRGTAGYTF